This entry lists 19 T cell receptor beta chains sequenced from one sample in a study of CD8 T cells in Susac syndrome. Reverse transcription of about 0.5 to 1 ug RNA used random hexamers. TCRdb recomputed calls from the immunoSEQ multiplex PCR reads with MiXCR, one row per CDR3 protein. The sample lists some 170,000 distinct CDR3 sequences; around 93% were seen once. Sequencing was done on a sample of CD4+ T cells from PBMCs. These receptors all stem from a human donor in good health.

A single count supports this clonotype. The V call is TRBV29-1, the J call TRBJ2-5; 9 nucleotides agree with TRBD2. The germline V gene has CDR1 SQVTM and CDR2 ANQGSEA. The CDR3 has 14 amino acids. Trimming removed 7 bases from V and 4 bases from J; junction bases left unmatched: 10. CDR3 residues: CSERPAGGGETQYF. CDR3 coding DNA: TGCAGCGAGCGTCCAGCGGGGGGCGGAGAGACCCAGTACTTC.

This clonotype was seen just once. The rearrangement uses TRBV2 and TRBJ2-5; no firm D call. The CDR3 sequence is 15 residues long. Trimming pared 5 bases from V and 3 bases from J, leaving 16 bases between. Germline CDR1 SNHLY, CDR2 FYNNEI. The CDR3 DNA is TGTGCCAGCAGTAGGGTAGAGGCTGGTAAAGAGACCCAGTACTTC. It specifies CASSRVEAGKETQYF.

The rearrangement uses TRBV6-5 and TRBJ1-6, with D possibly matching TRBD1 (6 bases). V gave up 1 base and J gave up 0 bases, with 7 bases separating them. The CDR3 loop spans 16 amino acids. CDR1 is MNHEY, CDR2 SVGAGI, per germline. The CDR3 sequence is CASSYLGGSYNSPLHF. The CDR3 DNA reads TGTGCCAGCAGTTACTTAGGGGGCTCCTATAATTCACCCCTCCACTTT.

The genes are TRBV12-3 or TRBV12-4 and TRBJ2-1, with TRBD2 as a possible D gene (6 bases). The V and J ends lost 3 bases and 4 bases respectively, with 7 bases between them. CDR3 size: 13 residues. The CDR3 DNA follows: TGTGCCAGCAGTTTTGGAGGGTACAATGAGCAGTTCTTC. Its translation: CASSFGGYNEQFF.

V gene TRBV18 combines with J gene TRBJ2-2; D remains ambiguous. The CDR3 is made up of 16 amino acids. V lost 2 bases, J lost 4 bases, and 14 bases lay in between. Germline CDR1 and CDR2: KGHSH and LQKENI. The CDR3 here is CASSPRADVSTGELFF. DNA of the CDR3: TGTGCCAGCTCACCAAGGGCAGATGTTAGCACCGGGGAGCTGTTTTTT.

The chain is built from TRBV5-1 and TRBJ2-5, with TRBD2 matching 9 bases. Germline loops: CDR1 SGHRS, CDR2 YFSETQ. The V gene end was trimmed by 4 bases and the J gene end by 2 bases; junction bases not matched to a gene: 3. The CDR3 sequence is 14 residues long. The CDR3: CASSGGGAQETQYF. CDR3 nucleotides: TGCGCCAGCAGCGGCGGGGGGGCACAAGAGACCCAGTACTTC.

This chain uses TRBV29-1 with TRBJ1-1, with D unclear. The ends were cut back, 8 bases at V and 0 bases at J, with 13 bases in the middle. Looked up from germline, CDR1 is SQVTM and CDR2 is ANQGSEA. This CDR3 comprises 13 residues. CDR3 DNA sequence: TGCAGCCTGGGAGGGCAGATGAACACTGAAGCTTTCTTT. Amino acid sequence: CSLGGQMNTEAFF.

The chain's CDR3 is CASSPYLSRSSYEQYF. CDR3 nucleotide sequence: TGTGCCAGCAGCCCCTACCTCTCGCGGAGCTCCTACGAGCAGTACTTC. This chain links TRBV5-4 with TRBJ2-7; D is ambiguous. The V end was cut by 4 bases, the J end by 0 bases, with 17 bases between. Looked up from germline, CDR1 is SGHNT and CDR2 is YYREEE (reference sequence). The CDR3 loop spans 16 amino acids.

The chain uses TRBV15 and TRBJ1-1; 7 bases agree with TRBD1. CDR1 and CDR2 from the germline V gene are LNHNV and YYDKDF (reference sequence). J gave up 6 bases and V 3 bases, and 10 bases lay outside the gene matches. This CDR3 contains 15 residues. This CDR3 reads CATSSYLTGESEAFF. CDR3 sequence (DNA): TGTGCCACCAGCAGCTACCTAACAGGGGAATCTGAAGCTTTCTTT.

The chain uses TRBV6-1 and TRBJ2-7; 8 nucleotides line up with TRBD1. V dropped 2 bases and J dropped 7; count of bases not matched to a gene: 7. Germline V CDR1 and CDR2: MNHNS, SASEGT. This CDR3 region has 14 residues. Written as DNA, the CDR3 is TGTGCCAGCAGTGAAAGCGCAGGGGGCATGGAGCAGTACTTC. Translation gives CASSESAGGMEQYF.

The chain carries TRBV29-1 and TRBJ2-3; possible D gene TRBD2, 5 bases. V was trimmed by 8 bases and J by 4 bases, leaving 16 bases between them. The length of the CDR3 is 13 residues. CDR1 is SQVTM and CDR2 is ANQGSEA in the germline V gene. CDR3 in amino acids: CSLRRRRPDTQYF. The CDR3 DNA follows: TGCAGCCTCCGGCGCCGGAGGCCAGATACGCAGTATTTT.

In DNA form, the CDR3 reads TGTGCCAGCAGCCAGCAGGGGTACATTCAGTACTTC. It is translated as CASSQQGYIQYF. The rearrangement joins TRBV3-1 to TRBJ2-4, with D maybe TRBD1 (6 bases). Per germline, CDR1 LGHDT and CDR2 YNNKEL (reference sequence). CDR3 length equals 12 residues. V was pared by 3 bases and J by 8 bases, with 8 bases between.

This chain links TRBV5-1 with TRBJ2-6; maybe TRBD2 (5 bases). Trimming shortened V by 4 bases and J by 0 bases, and 8 bases separated the two germline ends. CDR1 is SGHRS and CDR2 is YFSETQ in the germline V gene. The length of the CDR3 is 15 residues. CDR3 protein: CASSHRGSGANVLTF. CDR3 DNA: TGCGCCAGCAGCCACCGGGGCTCTGGGGCCAACGTCCTGACTTTC.

The rearrangement uses TRBV2 and TRBJ2-7, with D hard to call. This CDR3 has 11 amino acids. V dropped 6 bases and J dropped 7 bases, with 10 bases sitting between them. The germline V gene encodes CDR1 SNHLY and CDR2 FYNNEI. This chain's CDR3 is CASRGFLEQYF. CDR3 bases: TGTGCCAGCAGGGGATTCTTGGAGCAGTACTTC.

The V call is TRBV4-2, the J call TRBJ2-7; D gene ambiguous. The CDR3 extends over 14 amino acids. The ends were cut back, 6 bases at V and 7 bases at J, with 19 bases in the middle. The germline V gene encodes CDR1 LGHNA and CDR2 YNFKEQ. The CDR3 reads CASRLRSGWDEQYF. DNA of the CDR3: TGTGCCAGCAGGTTGAGGTCAGGTTGGGATGAGCAGTACTTC.

The V and J genes are TRBV29-1 and TRBJ2-1; maybe TRBD2 (7 bases). The length of the CDR3 is 17 residues. V lost 3 bases and J 2 bases, leaving 20 bases between the germline ends. Germline-derived CDR1 and CDR2 are SQVTM and ANQGSEA. CDR3 bases: TGCAGCGTTGAGAACGAGCTTGCGGGGGCTACCTACAATGAGCAGTTCTTC. Encoded protein: CSVENELAGATYNEQFF.

This clonotype occurred once. V gene TRBV20-1 combines with J gene TRBJ2-4, with TRBD1 as a possible D gene (6 bases). CDR1 DFQATT and CDR2 SNEGSKA come from the germline V gene (reference sequence). V dropped 6 bases and J dropped 0 bases, with 12 bases sitting between them. The CDR3 consists of 14 residues. The CDR3 region is CSASTGRAKNIQYF. The CDR3 coding sequence is TGCAGTGCCTCTACAGGGAGAGCCAAAAACATTCAGTACTTC.

J is TRBJ2-2 and V is TRBV29-1; 11 positions agree with TRBD1. The CDR3 covers 13 residues. Germline V CDR1 and CDR2: SQVTM, ANQGSEA. The CDR3 here is CSARDRGIGELFF. CDR3 nucleotides: TGCAGTGCCCGGGACAGGGGGATCGGGGAGCTGTTTTTT.

The gene calls are TRBV3-1 and TRBJ1-5; D unclear. V lost 4 bases to trimming and J lost 3 bases, with 10 bases between them. This CDR3 is 14 amino acids long. Per the germline V gene, CDR1 is LGHDT and CDR2 is YNNKEL (reference sequence). The CDR3 DNA is TGTGCCAGCAGCCCCTCGGGCTTCAATCAGCCCCAGCATTTT. Translation gives CASSPSGFNQPQHF.